These 14 T cell receptor beta chains originate from one sample sequenced in a study of glioma-infiltrating T cells. Using RNA template, CDR3s of TCR alpha and beta were amplified with iRepertoire arm-PCR. TCRdb recomputed calls from the multiplex PCR reads with MiXCR, one row per CDR3 protein. The data show some 130,000 distinct CDR3 sequences, approximately 26% seen once. Sequenced sample: glioma tissue, nonneoplastic brain tissue, or PBMCs (not recorded which). The origin of the receptors is a human donor with low-grade glioma or glioblastoma, undergoing nonglioma brain surgery, or in good health (not recorded which).

The genes are TRBV28 and TRBJ2-3; tentatively, D is TRBD1 (6 bases). The J call is uncertain, as TRBJ1-5 better fits the DNA end. CDR3 length: 16 residues. CDR1 and CDR2 (germline): MDHEN, SYDVKM. CDR3 DNA sequence: TGTGCCAGCAGTTTGACGGGGGGCGGGGCCACAGATACGCAGCATTTT. This codes for CASSLTGGGATDTQHF.

This clonotype was detected only a few times. V usage is TRBV5-8 and J usage is TRBJ2-1, with 14 nucleotides matching TRBD2. V shed 3 bases, J shed 10 bases, and the junction held 6 bases outside the gene matches. The germline V gene encodes CDR1 SGHTS and CDR2 YDEGEE. CDR3 size: 15 residues. In DNA, the CDR3 is TGTGCCAGCAGCTCGGGACTAGCGGGGGTTTACGAGCAGTTCTTC. This encodes CASSSGLAGVYEQFF. Full variable domain (outside the CDR3, taken from reference TRBV5-8 and TRBJ2-1): EAGVTQSPTHLIKTRGQQATLRCSPISGHTSVYWYQQALGLGLQFLLWYDEGEERNRGNFPPRFSGRQFPNYSSELNVNALELEDSALYLCASSSGLAGVYEQFFGPGTRLTVL.

This clonotype occurred a few times. The V and J genes are TRBV20-1 and TRBJ2-2, with 8 bases lining up with TRBD2. From germline, CDR1 is DFQATT and CDR2 SNEGSKA (reference sequence). V dropped 5 bases and J dropped 4; count of bases not matched to a gene: 9. The CDR3 loop spans 15 amino acids. The CDR3: CSAARGTSGTGELFF. In DNA form, the CDR3 reads TGCAGTGCTGCCCGCGGGACTAGTGGCACCGGGGAGCTGTTTTTT.

This clonotype was counted ten times or more. V is TRBV6-2 or TRBV6-3 and J is TRBJ1-2, with D uncertain. The V end lost 4 bases, the J end lost 4 bases, and 22 bases lay between the germline ends. CDR3 length: 17 amino acids. The germline V gene has CDR1 MNHEY and CDR2 SVGEGT. The CDR3, as DNA: TGTGCCAGCAGTTCCATACCGAGGGCTAACTACGGCTATGGCTACACCTTC. This gives the protein CASSSIPRANYGYGYTF.

This clonotype was seen a handful of times. The V call is TRBV3-1, the J call TRBJ1-1; D not certain. The ends were cut back, 1 base at V and 11 bases at J, with 20 bases in the middle. CDR3 size: 15 residues. Germline-derived CDR1 and CDR2 are LGHDT and YNNKEL (reference sequence). CDR3 DNA sequence: TGTGCCAGCAGCCAAGTTGGAGGGCTCGAGTGGGAGGCTTTCTTT. The encoded protein is CASSQVGGLEWEAFF. Combining the CDR3 with reference TRBV3-1 and TRBJ1-1 gives the whole variable domain DTAVSQTPKYLVTQMGNDKSIKCEQNLGHDTMYWYKQDSKKFLKIMFSYNNKELIINETVPNRFSPKSPDKAHLNLHINSLELGDSAVYFCASSQVGGLEWEAFFGQGTRLTVV.

For this clonotype: A read error may be the cause here, since a much bigger clone is one base away. The chain combines TRBV7-9 with TRBJ2-1; no clear D. This CDR3 comprises 15 residues. Trimming removed 3 bases at V and 2 bases at J, with 11 bases between. Germline V gene lookup returns CDR1 SEHNR and CDR2 FQNEAQ (reference sequence). The CDR3 loop is CASSLMGITYNEQFF. CDR3 nucleotide sequence: TGTGCCAGCAGCTTGATGGGAATCACCTACAATGAGCAGTTCTTC.

This clonotype has more than one count but fewer than ten. The chain links TRBV10-2 to TRBJ2-1; the D gene is possibly TRBD2 (5 bases). Trimming took off 0 bases at V and 8 bases at J, with 11 bases between the two ends. This CDR3 contains 14 residues. Germline CDR1 and CDR2: WSHSY and SAAADI. For the CDR3, the DNA is TGCGCCAGCAGTGAGTCAAACGAAGCGGATGAGCAGTTCTTC. Its translation: CASSESNEADEQFF.

The sample holds many counts of this clonotype. The chain carries TRBV20-1 and TRBJ2-7, with 10 bases that match TRBD2. V lost 6 bases and J lost 5; bases outside the gene matches: 16. Germline V gives CDR1 DFQATT, CDR2 SNEGSKA (reference sequence). This CDR3 is 16 amino acids long. CDR3 bases: TGCAGTGCAGAACCTAGCGGGGGAAAACAAGTCCACGAGCAGTACGTC. Translation gives CSAEPSGGKQVHEQYV.

CDR3 residues: CSVLLAGGSPDTQYF. The DNA for the CDR3 is TGCAGCGTTCTATTAGCGGGGGGATCCCCAGATACGCAGTATTTT. The chain links TRBV29-1 to TRBJ2-3, with 10 bases lining up with TRBD2. Germline-derived CDR1 and CDR2 are SQVTM and ANQGSEA. V was clipped by 5 bases and J by 4 bases; unmatched bases: 9. This CDR3 has 15 amino acids.

Remarks on this clonotype: A read error may explain this, as a much larger clone is one base away. The gene calls are TRBV20-1 and TRBJ2-5; TRBD2 matches at 11 bases. V trimming: 6 bases; J trimming: 11 bases; junction bases outside the gene matches: 17. CDR1 is DFQATT and CDR2 is SNEGSKA in the germline V gene (reference sequence). This CDR3 is built from 15 residues. The CDR3 DNA follows: TGCAGTGCACCCGCCGGGACTAGCGGATACAATGAGCAGTACTTC. This translates into CSAPAGTSGYNEQYF.

This sequence joins TRBV12-3 or TRBV12-4 and TRBJ2-1; D perhaps matches TRBD2 (7 bases). The CDR3 totals 14 residues. The V gene lost 3 bases and the J gene lost 8 bases, with 14 bases spanning the gap. The CDR3 DNA follows: TGTGCCAGCAGTTTGGGGGGGCCTATAGATGAGCAGTTCTTC. Protein: CASSLGGPIDEQFF.

The V call is TRBV28, the J call TRBJ2-2, with 12 bases identical to TRBD1. The V and J ends lost 3 bases and 2 bases, in that order; junction bases with no gene match: 4. Germline loops: CDR1 MDHEN, CDR2 SYDVKM. CDR3 length: 17 amino acids. CDR3 loop: CASSFWGTGGNTGELFF. CDR3 DNA: TGTGCCAGCAGTTTTTGGGGGACAGGGGGCAACACCGGGGAGCTGTTTTTT.

This clonotype showed up many times. This chain joins TRBV6-1 and TRBJ2-1, with 8 nucleotides matching TRBD2. The CDR3 length is 12 residues. The V segment lost 6 bases and the J segment 10 bases; nucleotides outside the gene matches: 5. CDR1 is MNHNS and CDR2 is SASEGT in the germline V gene. The CDR3 sequence: CASRVLAGEQFF. CDR3 coding DNA: TGTGCCAGCAGAGTCCTAGCGGGCGAGCAGTTCTTC.

This clonotype was seen at least ten times. The chain recombines TRBV6-1 with TRBJ1-2; D ambiguous. This CDR3 is 16 amino acids long. In germline, CDR1 is MNHNS, CDR2 SASEGT. Trimming stripped 5 bases from V and 0 bases from J, with 16 bases between. The CDR3 coding sequence is TGTGCCAGCAGTTTCGGCGGACGACCCACTAACTATGGCTACACCTTC. This codes for CASSFGGRPTNYGYTF.